This TCR beta chain was captured by sequencing in a study of CXCR3-negative and CXCR3-positive naive CD8 T cells. As regards this clonotype: Its antigen remains unknown.

CDR3 size: 15 residues. Germline V gene data show CDR1 as SEHNR and CDR2 as FQNEAQ (reference sequence). General study points: The authors found comparable surface CD5 between naive subsets and inferred TCR strength from TRB CDR3 properties. Naive cells that were CXCR3-positive had more hydrophobic TRB CDR3s (compared with CXCR3-negative naive cells).

It was by 5' RACE with UMI labels that the TRB cDNA libraries were prepared. From its re-call of the 5' RACE reads, TCRdb lists each CDR3 protein once, without DNA. The listing records about 53,000 distinct CDR3 sequences. The source is a human donor in good health. Some clones in this sample may be carry-over from other donors' samples. This rearrangement joins TRBV7-9 to TRBJ2-7. Sequenced input: naive CXCR3+ CD8+ T cells from blood. Subset specified: CD45RO-CCR7+CD27+CD95- naive CD8+ T cells expressing CXCR3 (TNR3+). CDR3 loop: CASSSTTTSSSEQYF.